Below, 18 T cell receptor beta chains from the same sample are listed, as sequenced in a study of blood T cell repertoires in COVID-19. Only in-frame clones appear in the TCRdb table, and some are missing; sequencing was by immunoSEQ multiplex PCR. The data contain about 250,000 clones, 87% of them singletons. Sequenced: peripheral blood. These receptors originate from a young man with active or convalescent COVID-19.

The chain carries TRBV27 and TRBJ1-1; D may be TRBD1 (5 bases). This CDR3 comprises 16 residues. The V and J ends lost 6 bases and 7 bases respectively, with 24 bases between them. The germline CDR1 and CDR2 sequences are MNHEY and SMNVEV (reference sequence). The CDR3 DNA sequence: TGTGCCAGCAGCCTCCGATGGGGCAGGGTTGACAGTGAAGCTTTCTTT. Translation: CASSLRWGRVDSEAFF.

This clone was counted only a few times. CDR3 bases: TGTGCCAGCAGCTTGGGGCCGGGTAAGAACACTGAAGCTTTCTTT. Its protein is CASSLGPGKNTEAFF. V usage is TRBV5-4 and J usage is TRBJ1-1; D gene ambiguous. The CDR3 loop spans 15 amino acids. The germline gives CDR1 SGHNT, CDR2 YYREEE (reference sequence). The germline V and J ends were trimmed by 0 bases and 1 base, with 10 bases remaining between them.

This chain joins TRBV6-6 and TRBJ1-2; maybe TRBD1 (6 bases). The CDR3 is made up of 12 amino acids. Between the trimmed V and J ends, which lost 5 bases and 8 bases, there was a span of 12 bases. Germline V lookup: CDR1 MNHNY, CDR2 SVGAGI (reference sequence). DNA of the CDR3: TGTGCCAGCAGTAACAGGGTCGACGGCTACACCTTC. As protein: CASSNRVDGYTF.

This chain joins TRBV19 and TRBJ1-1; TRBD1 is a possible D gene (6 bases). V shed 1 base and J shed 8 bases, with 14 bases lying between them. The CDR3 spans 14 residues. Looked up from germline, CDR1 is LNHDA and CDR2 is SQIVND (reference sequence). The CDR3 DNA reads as TGTGCCAGTAGTATAGGTCCAATAGGACAGGAAGCTTTCTTT. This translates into CASSIGPIGQEAFF.

The CDR3 loop reads CASSVEAQGRYMNTEAFF. The DNA of the CDR3 is TGTGCCAGCAGCGTAGAGGCCCAGGGGCGATACATGAACACTGAAGCTTTCTTT. V gene TRBV9 combines with J gene TRBJ1-1; tentative D call: TRBD1 (6 bases). Germline V gives CDR1 SGDLS, CDR2 YYNGEE. V gave up 0 bases and J gave up 0 bases, with 18 bases separating them. The CDR3 is 18 amino acids.

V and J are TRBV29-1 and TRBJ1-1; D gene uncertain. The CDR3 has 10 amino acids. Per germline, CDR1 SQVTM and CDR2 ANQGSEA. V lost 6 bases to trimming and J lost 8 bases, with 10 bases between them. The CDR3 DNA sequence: TGCAGCGTGAAGGAGGTGGAAGCTTTCTTT. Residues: CSVKEVEAFF.

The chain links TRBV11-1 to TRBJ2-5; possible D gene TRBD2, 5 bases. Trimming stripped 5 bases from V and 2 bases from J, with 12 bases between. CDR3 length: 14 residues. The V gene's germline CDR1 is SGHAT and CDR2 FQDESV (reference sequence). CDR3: CASSPRTVQETQYF. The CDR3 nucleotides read TGTGCCAGCAGCCCCCGGACTGTTCAAGAGACCCAGTACTTC.

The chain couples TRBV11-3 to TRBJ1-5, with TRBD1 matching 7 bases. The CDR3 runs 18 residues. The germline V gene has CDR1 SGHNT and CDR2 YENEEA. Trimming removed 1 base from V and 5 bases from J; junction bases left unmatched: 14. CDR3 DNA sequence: TGTGCCAGCAGCTTAGTAGAGAGACTCAGGGGGGATCATCAGCCCCAGCATTTT. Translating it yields CASSLVERLRGDHQPQHF. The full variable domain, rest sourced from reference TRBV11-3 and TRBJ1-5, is EAGVVQSPRYKIIEKKQPVAFWCNPISGHNTLYWYLQNLGQGPELLIRYENEEAVDDSQLPKDRFSAERLKGVDSTLKIQPAELGDSAVYLCASSLVERLRGDHQPQHFGDGTRLSIL.

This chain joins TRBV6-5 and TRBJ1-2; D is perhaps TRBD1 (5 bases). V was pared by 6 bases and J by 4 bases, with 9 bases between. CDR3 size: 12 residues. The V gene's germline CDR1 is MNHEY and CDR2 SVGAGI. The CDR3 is CASREGSYGYTF. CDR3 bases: TGTGCCAGCAGGGAGGGGAGCTATGGCTACACCTTC.

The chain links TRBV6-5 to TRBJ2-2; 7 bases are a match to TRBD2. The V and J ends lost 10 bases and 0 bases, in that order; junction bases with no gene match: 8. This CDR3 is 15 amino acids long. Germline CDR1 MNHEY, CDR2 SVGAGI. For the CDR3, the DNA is TGTGCCACCTGGCCAGCGGGGACGAACACCGGGGAGCTGTTTTTT. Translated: CATWPAGTNTGELFF.

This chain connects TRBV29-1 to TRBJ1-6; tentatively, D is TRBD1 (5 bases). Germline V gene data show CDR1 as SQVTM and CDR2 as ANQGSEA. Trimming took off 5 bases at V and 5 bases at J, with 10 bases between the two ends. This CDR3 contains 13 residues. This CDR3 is CSVKGLHNSPLHF. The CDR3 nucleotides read TGCAGCGTTAAGGGGCTCCATAATTCACCCCTCCACTTT.

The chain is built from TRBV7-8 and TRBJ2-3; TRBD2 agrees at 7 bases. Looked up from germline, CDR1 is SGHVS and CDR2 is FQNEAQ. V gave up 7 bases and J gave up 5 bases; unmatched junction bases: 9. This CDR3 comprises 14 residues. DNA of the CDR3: TGTGCCAGCAACAGCGGGGTGGGGAAAGATACGCAGTATTTT. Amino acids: CASNSGVGKDTQYF.

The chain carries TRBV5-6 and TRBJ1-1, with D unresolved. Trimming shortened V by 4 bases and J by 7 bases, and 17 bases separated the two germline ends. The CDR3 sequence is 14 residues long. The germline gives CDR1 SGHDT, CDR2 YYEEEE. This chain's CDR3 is CASSPGLHGSEAFF. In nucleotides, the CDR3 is TGTGCCAGCAGCCCCGGACTCCACGGCAGTGAAGCTTTCTTT.

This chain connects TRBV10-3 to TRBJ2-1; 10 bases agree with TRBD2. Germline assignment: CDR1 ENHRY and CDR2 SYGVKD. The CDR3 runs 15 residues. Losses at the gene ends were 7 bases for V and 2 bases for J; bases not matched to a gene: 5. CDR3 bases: TGTGCCATCACCTCCGGACTAGCGGCCTACAATGAGCAGTTCTTC. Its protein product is CAITSGLAAYNEQFF.

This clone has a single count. The CDR3 nucleotides are TGTGCCAGTAGTATAGATCAAGGGGGAGGCTACACCTTC. The encoded protein is CASSIDQGGGYTF. V and J are TRBV19 and TRBJ1-2, with a weak D call TRBD1 (6 bases). Trimming took 0 bases from V and 8 from J, leaving 10 bases between them. CDR1 and CDR2 (germline): LNHDA, SQIVND (reference sequence). This CDR3 has 13 residues.

Here the CDR3 reads CSVAQLSTDTQYF. The CDR3 nucleotides read TGCAGCGTTGCACAGCTTAGCACAGATACGCAGTATTTT. V is TRBV29-1 and J is TRBJ2-3; D call uncertain. V was trimmed by 4 bases and J by 0 bases, leaving 8 bases between them. In germline, CDR1 is SQVTM, CDR2 ANQGSEA. CDR3 length equals 13 residues.

CDR3 region: CASSPSSTNEKLFF. CDR3 DNA sequence: TGTGCCAGCTCACCATCGTCAACTAATGAAAAACTGTTTTTT. The rearrangement links TRBV18 to TRBJ1-4; no clear D. V shed 2 bases and J shed 0 bases, with 4 bases lying between them. The V gene's germline CDR1 is KGHSH and CDR2 LQKENI. The CDR3 runs to 14 residues.

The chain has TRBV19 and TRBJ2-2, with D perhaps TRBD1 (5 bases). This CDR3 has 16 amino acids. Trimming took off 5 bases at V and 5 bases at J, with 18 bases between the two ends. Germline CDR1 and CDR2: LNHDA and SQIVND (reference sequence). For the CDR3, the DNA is TGTGCCAGTAGTGTCACAGGTGGAATTGTGACCGGGGAGCTGTTTTTT. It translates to CASSVTGGIVTGELFF.